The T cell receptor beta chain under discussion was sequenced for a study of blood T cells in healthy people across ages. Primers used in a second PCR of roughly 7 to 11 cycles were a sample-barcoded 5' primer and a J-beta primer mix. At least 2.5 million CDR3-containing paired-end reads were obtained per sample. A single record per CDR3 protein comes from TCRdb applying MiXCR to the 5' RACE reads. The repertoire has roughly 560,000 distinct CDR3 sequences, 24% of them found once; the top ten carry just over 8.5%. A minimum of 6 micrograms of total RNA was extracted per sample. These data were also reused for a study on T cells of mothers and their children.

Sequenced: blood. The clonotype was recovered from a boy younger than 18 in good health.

The CDR3 DNA sequence: TGCAGCGCCTCCGACAGTGAGCAGTTCTTC. It translates to CSASDSEQFF. The gene calls are TRBV29-1 and TRBJ2-1; maybe TRBD1 (5 bases). The germline gives CDR1 SQVTM, CDR2 ANQGSEA. The length of the CDR3 is 10 residues. V lost 7 bases and J lost 9, with 10 bases in between.